The 25 T cell receptor beta chains listed next were all sequenced from one sample in a study of blood T cell repertoires in COVID-19 (dated by TCRdb to between 2020 and 2021). The library relied on the immunoSEQ multiplex PCR assay. As stored in TCRdb, this immuneACCESS dataset retains in-frame rearrangements with V and J assigned. A fraction of the clones does not appear; measured against another copy, unresolved V genes explain less than half of the discrepancy, and the remainder lacks a known reason. For this sample the table gives about 220,000 clones, of which about four fifths were detected only once. The top ten clones comprise 4.8% of the sample. Source material: PBMCs or T cells enriched from blood (not recorded which). These receptors were obtained from a woman between 45 and 65 years old who had been exposed to COVID-19.

V and J are TRBV6-5 and TRBJ1-4, with 7 positions matching TRBD1. The CDR3 spans 13 residues. Per germline, CDR1 MNHEY and CDR2 SVGAGI. With V trimmed by 7 bases and J by 4 bases, 3 bases remained unmatched. The CDR3 DNA reads TGTGCCAGCATGGGACAGCTTAATGAAAAACTGTTTTTT. This sequence encodes CASMGQLNEKLFF.

The genes are TRBV30 and TRBJ1-6, with D perhaps matching TRBD1 (6 bases). Germline V gene sequence: CDR1 GTSNPN, CDR2 SVGIG (reference sequence). The CDR3 runs 12 residues. V shed 5 bases and J shed 10 bases, with 12 bases lying between them. The CDR3 bases are TGTGCCTGGCAGGGGTTTAAATCACCCCTCCACTTT. This sequence encodes CAWQGFKSPLHF.

V gene TRBV6-2 or TRBV6-3 combines with J gene TRBJ1-2, with D unresolved. V was cut by 2 bases and J by 4 bases, with 8 bases left in between. Looked up from germline, CDR1 is MNHEY and CDR2 is SVGEGT. The CDR3 contains 13 residues. The CDR3 DNA follows: TGTGCCAGCAGTTACGCGGGGATCTATGGCTACACCTTC. This sequence encodes CASSYAGIYGYTF.

This clone was counted a single time. The chain uses TRBV3-1 (or the pseudogene TRBV3-2) and TRBJ2-3, with TRBD2 identical over 7 bases. This CDR3 region has 16 residues. Germline-derived CDR1 and CDR2 are LGHDT and YNNKEL (reference sequence). With V trimmed by 3 bases and J by 6 bases, 12 bases remained unmatched. The CDR3 bases are TGTGCCAGCAGCCAGAGAAGACTGACTAGCTTGGATACGCAGTATTTT. This translates into CASSQRRLTSLDTQYF.

The gene calls are TRBV3-1 (or the pseudogene TRBV3-2) and TRBJ1-6, with TRBD1 identical over 7 bases. Germline V CDR1 and CDR2: LGHDT, YNNKEL (reference sequence). This CDR3 is built from 13 residues. V shed 3 bases, J shed 10 bases, and the junction held 3 bases outside the gene matches. CDR3: CASSQDRPSPLHF. The CDR3 DNA sequence: TGTGCCAGCAGCCAGGACAGGCCGTCACCCCTCCACTTT.

The chain uses TRBV7-9 and TRBJ2-3, with 8 bases that match TRBD1. CDR3 length: 16 residues. Germline V gene data show CDR1 as SEHNR and CDR2 as FQNEAQ (reference sequence). J lost 3 bases, V lost 2 bases, and 7 bases had no gene match. Here the CDR3 DNA reads TGTGCCAGCAGCTTAAGGCAGGGGGCGAGGACAGATACGCAGTATTTT. It encodes CASSLRQGARTDTQYF.

The rearrangement joins TRBV7-2 to TRBJ1-3; 9 positions match TRBD1. CDR1 is SGHTA and CDR2 is FQGNSA in the germline V gene. V was clipped by 4 bases and J by 4 bases; unmatched bases: 2. This CDR3 spans 14 amino acids. Here the CDR3 DNA reads TGTGCCAGCAGCTCCGGACAGGGGGGAAACACCATATATTTT. It encodes CASSSGQGGNTIYF.

V is TRBV19 and J is TRBJ2-3; 10 bases map to TRBD1. V lost 2 bases to trimming and J lost 4 bases; unmatched junction nucleotides: 6. Looked up from germline, CDR1 is LNHDA and CDR2 is SQIVND (reference sequence). CDR3 length equals 16 residues. The chain's CDR3 is CASSIRAGTGADTQYF. The CDR3 DNA is TGTGCCAGTAGTATAAGGGCCGGGACAGGGGCAGATACGCAGTATTTT.

This clone occurred once. V is TRBV6-5 and J is TRBJ2-5; 10 nucleotides line up with TRBD2. V was clipped by 4 bases and J by 5 bases; unmatched bases: 7. The CDR3 covers 15 residues. Per germline, CDR1 MNHEY and CDR2 SVGAGI. The CDR3 loop is CASSSLAGGGETQYF. CDR3 sequence (DNA): TGTGCCAGCAGTTCCTTAGCGGGGGGCGGGGAGACCCAGTACTTC.

The chain has TRBV19 and TRBJ1-2; the match to TRBD1 covers 7 bases. This CDR3 contains 13 residues. Trimming at V came to 8 bases and at J to 1 base, leaving 4 bases not matched to a gene. The germline V gene encodes CDR1 LNHDA and CDR2 SQIVND (reference sequence). Here the CDR3 reads CASSRDSNYGYTF. The CDR3 DNA reads as TGTGCCAGTTCCCGGGACAGTAACTATGGCTACACCTTC. Together with reference TRBV19 and TRBJ1-2, the CDR3 gives the full variable domain: DGGITQSPKYLFRKEGQNVTLSCEQNLNHDAMYWYRQDPGQGLRLIYYSQIVNDFQKGDIAEGYSVSREKKESFPLTVTSAQKNPTAFYLCASSRDSNYGYTFGSGTRLTVV.

This clone was counted a few times. The J gene is TRBJ2-7, the V gene TRBV6-2 or TRBV6-3, with D perhaps TRBD2 (5 bases). The V end lost 4 bases, the J end lost 4 bases, and 20 bases lay between the germline ends. The germline gives CDR1 MNHEY, CDR2 SVGEGT. CDR3 length equals 16 residues. The CDR3 spells CASSSRRGARQYEQYF. DNA for the CDR3: TGTGCCAGCAGTTCCCGCCGGGGAGCCCGCCAATACGAGCAGTACTTC.

This chain joins TRBV15 and TRBJ1-1; 8 nucleotides agree with TRBD1. CDR1 is LNHNV, CDR2 YYDKDF, per germline (reference sequence). V shed 4 bases, J shed 2 bases, and the junction held 9 bases outside the gene matches. This CDR3 contains 16 residues. The CDR3 loop is CATSNRRDRRNTEAFF. The CDR3 region has the DNA TGTGCCACCAGCAACCGAAGGGACAGGAGAAACACTGAAGCTTTCTTT.

The chain recombines TRBV19 with TRBJ2-2; D might be TRBD2 (5 bases). Trimming left V 1 base short and J 7 bases short, with 10 bases between. The germline V gene has CDR1 LNHDA and CDR2 SQIVND (reference sequence). The CDR3 sequence is 14 residues long. CDR3 sequence (DNA): TGTGCCAGTAGTATAGTGAGGGCTGACGGGGAGCTGTTTTTT. It encodes CASSIVRADGELFF.

The chain carries TRBV5-1 and TRBJ1-6, with unresolved D. Per the germline V gene, CDR1 is SGHRS and CDR2 is YFSETQ. V lost 0 bases and J lost 7, with 11 bases in between. This CDR3 is 15 amino acids long. The DNA for the CDR3 is TGCGCCAGCAGCTTGGATCCGACTAACAATTCACCCCTCCACTTT. This translates into CASSLDPTNNSPLHF.

The chain combines TRBV2 with TRBJ1-5; TRBD1 might be the D (5 bases). The CDR3 spans 15 residues. Germline CDR1 reads SNHLY; CDR2 reads FYNNEI. V lost 8 bases, J lost 3 bases, and 17 bases lay in between. The CDR3 loop is CASGPDGGDNQPQHF. The CDR3 DNA reads TGTGCCAGCGGTCCGGACGGGGGGGACAATCAGCCCCAGCATTTT.

This rearrangement joins TRBV6-1 to TRBJ1-2, with a possible D match to TRBD1 (5 bases). The germline gives CDR1 MNHNS, CDR2 SASEGT. V was clipped by 1 base and J by 0 bases, with 9 bases between them. There are 15 residues in the CDR3. CDR3 amino acids: CASSEVGASNYGYTF. The CDR3 DNA reads as TGTGCCAGCAGTGAAGTTGGGGCCTCTAACTATGGCTACACCTTC.

The V call is TRBV7-2, the J call TRBJ2-7, with TRBD1 identical over 8 bases. Germline V gene sequence: CDR1 SGHTA, CDR2 FQGNSA. V shed 6 bases and J 2 bases; nucleotides not matched to a gene: 9. The CDR3 is made up of 15 amino acids. Here the CDR3 DNA reads TGTGCCAGCAGGATCACCGGGACAGGACCCTACGAGCAGTACTTC. Translated: CASRITGTGPYEQYF. The full variable domain, completed using reference TRBV7-2 and TRBJ2-7, is GAGVSQSPSNKVTEKGKDVELRCDPISGHTALYWYRQSLGQGLEFLIYFQGNSAPDKSGLPSDRFSAERTGGSVSTLTIQRTQQEDSAVYLCASRITGTGPYEQYFGPGTRLTVT.

CDR3 residues: CASSFTSADTQYF. The DNA for the CDR3 is TGTGCCAGCAGCTTCACTAGTGCAGATACGCAGTATTTT. This chain connects TRBV7-9 to TRBJ2-3; TRBD2 might be the D (5 bases). The V end lost 3 bases, the J end lost 4 bases, and 8 bases lay between the germline ends. The CDR3 consists of 13 residues. Germline V gene lookup returns CDR1 SEHNR and CDR2 FQNEAQ (reference sequence).

The chain employs TRBV18 and TRBJ1-2, with TRBD1 matching 10 bases. Per the germline V gene, CDR1 is KGHSH and CDR2 is LQKENI. V lost 4 bases, J lost 3 bases, and 2 bases stayed unmatched. There are 14 residues in the CDR3. CDR3 in DNA: TGTGCCAGCTCACAGGACAGGGGGGACTATGGCTACACCTTC. Protein product: CASSQDRGDYGYTF.

The rearrangement joins TRBV7-8 to TRBJ1-4; D not resolved. This CDR3 has 14 amino acids. V was pared by 1 base and J by 4 bases, with 7 bases between. The germline V gene encodes CDR1 SGHVS and CDR2 FQNEAQ. CDR3 protein: CASSLGGNNEKLFF. DNA of the CDR3: TGTGCCAGCAGCTTAGGAGGAAATAATGAAAAACTGTTTTTT.

This sequence joins TRBV7-2 and TRBJ2-3; 10 nucleotides match TRBD2. Germline V gene data show CDR1 as SGHTA and CDR2 as FQGNSA. V was pared by 4 bases and J by 7 bases, with 11 bases of the junction left unmatched. CDR3 size: 16 residues. CDR3 nucleotide sequence: TGTGCCAGCAGCTCGACTAGCGGGTTTTTCGGGAATACGCAGTATTTT. This codes for CASSSTSGFFGNTQYF.

The chain is built from TRBV28 and TRBJ2-5; the match to TRBD2 covers 8 bases. CDR3 length equals 17 residues. Trimming removed 4 bases from V and 5 bases from J; junction bases left unmatched: 15. Germline lookup yields CDR1 MDHEN and CDR2 SYDVKM. The DNA of the CDR3 is TGTGCCAGCAGTTCAAGAATAGCGGGGAACGTCAAGGAGACCCAGTACTTC. Translated: CASSSRIAGNVKETQYF.

V gene TRBV7-9 combines with J gene TRBJ1-6; 9 bases match TRBD1. With V trimmed by 9 bases and J by 8 bases, 5 bases remained unmatched. This CDR3 region has 13 residues. CDR1 is SEHNR and CDR2 is FQNEAQ in the germline V gene (reference sequence). DNA of the CDR3: TGTGCCAGTCAGGGACAGGGCGATTCACCCCTCCACTTT. Its protein is CASQGQGDSPLHF.

This clone has just one count. The chain uses TRBV5-8 and TRBJ2-2; 8 bases agree with TRBD2. With 5 bases clipped from V and 6 bases from J, the junction kept 6 bases outside the gene matches. Germline values: CDR1 SGHTS, CDR2 YDEGEE. CDR3 length: 14 residues. The CDR3 nucleotides read TGTGCCAGCAGTCTCGGACTAGCTCCCGGGGAGCTGTTTTTT. This encodes CASSLGLAPGELFF.

The V and J genes are TRBV10-3 and TRBJ2-1; 9 bases align to TRBD2. The CDR3 totals 12 residues. Per germline, CDR1 ENHRY and CDR2 SYGVKD. The V gene end was trimmed by 10 bases and the J gene end by 7 bases; junction bases not matched to a gene: 5. CDR3 region: CATFSGGNEQFF. The CDR3 nucleotides are TGTGCCACTTTTAGCGGGGGTAATGAGCAGTTCTTC.